The clone carrying this TCR beta chain has ten or more counts. Its antigen is unknown. MiXCR, run by TCRdb on the 5' RACE reads, gives a single entry per CDR3 protein. This sample carries about 130,000 distinct CDR3 sequences, 9.3% of them seen once, and the ten largest clones take 2.5% to 3.5%. Germline V gene sequence: CDR1 KGHSH, CDR2 LQKENI. V lost 2 bases to trimming and J lost 0 bases; unmatched junction nucleotides: 5. The CDR3 is 16 amino acids. This entry comes from a study of CD8 T cells in ankylosing spondylitis. Whole-study findings and limits: Typical of ankylosing spondylitis blood, it appeared, was a TCR beta motif of fewer than 10 highly homologous variants. Clones linked to the disease showed a CD8+ phenotype. They occurred at relatively low frequencies in peripheral blood. Within matched ankylosing spondylitis synovial fluid, disease-linked clones were reportedly significantly enriched.

The TCR sequence derives from a male donor with ankylosing spondylitis or in good health (not recorded which). The chain recombines TRBV18 with TRBJ2-5; TRBD2 matches at 8 bases. The sequenced sample consisted of blood, either unsorted or a sorted T cell fraction (not recorded which). CDR3 sequence reads: CASSPGLAGYQETQYF. The CDR3, as DNA: TGTGCCAGCTCACCAGGTCTAGCGGGCTACCAAGAGACCCAGTACTTC. Complete variable domain (other parts from reference TRBV18 and TRBJ2-5): NAGVMQNPRHLVRRRGQEARLRCSPMKGHSHVYWYRQLPEEGLKFMVYLQKENIIDESGMPKERFSAEFPKEGPSILRIQQVVRGDSAAYFCASSPGLAGYQETQYFGPGTRLLVL.